This TCR beta chain was captured by sequencing in a study of glioma-infiltrating T cells. Study summary: Blood libraries targeted about 4.5- to 11-fold coverage of 900,000 to 1,000,000 T cells. Study-level findings and limits: Above-expected tissue-blood divergence occurred in all gliomas, most in low-grade ones. Signature shared blood CDR3 motifs were enriched in low-divergence and depleted in high-divergence patients.

Worth noting for this clonotype: Its specificity is unknown. A much larger clonotype is one base distant, so this may be a read error.

The CDR3 runs to 16 residues. Germline CDR1 is MNHEY and CDR2 is SMNVEV (reference sequence). V was cut by 9 bases and J by 3 bases, with 21 bases left in between. Amplification of TCR alpha and beta CDR3 regions from RNA used iRepertoire nested multiplex PCR. Via MiXCR, TCRdb re-called the multiplex PCR reads, giving one row per CDR3 protein. The repertoire consists of approximately 400,000 distinct CDR3 sequences, with 41% occurring once and the leading ten covering about 12%. The TCR comes from a human donor with low-grade glioma or glioblastoma, undergoing nonglioma brain surgery, or in good health (not recorded which). Sequenced sample: glioma tissue, nonneoplastic brain tissue, or PBMCs (not recorded which). This chain links TRBV27 with TRBJ2-1, with D unresolved. The CDR3 protein is CARRHLTGPNYNEQFF. Here the CDR3 DNA reads TGTGCCAGAAGGCACCTTACCGGGCCGAACTACAATGAGCAGTTCTTC.